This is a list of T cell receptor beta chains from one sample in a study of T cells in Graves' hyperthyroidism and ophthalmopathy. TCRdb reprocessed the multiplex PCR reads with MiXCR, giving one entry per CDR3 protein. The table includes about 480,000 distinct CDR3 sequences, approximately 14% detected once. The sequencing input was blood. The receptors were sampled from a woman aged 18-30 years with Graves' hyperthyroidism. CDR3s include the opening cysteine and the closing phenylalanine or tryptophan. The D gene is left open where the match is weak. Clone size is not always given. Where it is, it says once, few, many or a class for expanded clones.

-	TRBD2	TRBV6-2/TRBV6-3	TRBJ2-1	CASSLAGSVGEQFF	TGTGCCAGCAGTCTAGCGGGATCCGTGGGTGAGCAGTTCTTC
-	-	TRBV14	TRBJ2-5	CASSQVVGAPETQYF	TGTGCCAGCAGCCAAGTCGTTGGAGCGCCGGAGACCCAGTACTTC
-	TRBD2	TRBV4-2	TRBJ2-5	CASSPTFGTSGARETQYF	TGTGCCAGCAGCCCCACCTTTGGGACTAGCGGGGCTCGCGAGACCCAGTACTTC
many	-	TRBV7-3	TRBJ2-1	CASSLAEGEQFF	TGTGCCAGCAGCTTAGCCGAGGGTGAGCAGTTCTTC
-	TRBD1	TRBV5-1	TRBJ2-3	CASSPYGDRGGTDTQYF	TGCGCCAGCAGCCCCTACGGGGACAGGGGTGGCACAGATACGCAGTATTTT
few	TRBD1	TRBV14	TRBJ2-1	CASSQGQGTEQFF	TGTGCCAGCAGCCAAGGACAGGGAACGGAGCAGTTCTTC
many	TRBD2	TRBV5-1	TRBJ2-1	CASSLGLAENEQFF	TGCGCCAGCAGCTTGGGACTAGCGGAAAATGAGCAGTTCTTC
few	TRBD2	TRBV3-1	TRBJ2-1	CASSPPWTSGNYNERFF	TGTGCCAGCAGCCCACCGTGGACTAGCGGGAATTACAATGAGCGGTTCTTC
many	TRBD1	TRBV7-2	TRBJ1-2	CASSSQGAGGYTF	TGTGCCAGCAGCTCGCAGGGGGCGGGTGGCTACACCTTC
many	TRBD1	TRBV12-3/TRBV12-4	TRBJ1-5	CAIQSGTGGLNQPQHF	TGTGCCATACAAAGCGGGACAGGGGGCCTCAATCAGCCCCAGCATTTT
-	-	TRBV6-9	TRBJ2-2	CASSYTIGTGELFF	TGTGCCAGCAGTTATACGATTGGCACCGGGGAGCTGTTTTTT
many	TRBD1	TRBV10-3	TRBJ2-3	CAISNTGADTQYF	TGTGCCATCAGTAACACAGGGGCAGATACGCAGTATTTT
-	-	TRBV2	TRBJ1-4	CASSYAEKLFF	TGTGCCAGCAGTTACGCAGAAAAACTGTTTTTT
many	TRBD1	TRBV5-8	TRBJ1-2	CASSLRQGGGYTF	TGTGCCAGCAGCCTCAGACAGGGCGGCGGCTACACCTTC
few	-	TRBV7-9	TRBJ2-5	CASSLGSAYQETQYF	TGTGCCAGCAGCTTGGGTAGCGCATACCAAGAGACCCAGTACTTC
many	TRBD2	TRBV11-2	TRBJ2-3	CASSSFSGSSGDTQYF	TGTGCCAGCAGCTCCTTTAGCGGGAGTTCAGGAGATACGCAGTATTTT
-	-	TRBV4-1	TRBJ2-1	CASSHTGEGSEQFF	TGCGCCAGCAGCCACACAGGTGAAGGATCCGAGCAGTTCTTC
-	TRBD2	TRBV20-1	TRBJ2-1	CSAAMSGRGAYNEQFF	TGCAGTGCGGCGATGAGCGGGAGGGGCGCCTACAATGAGCAGTTCTTC
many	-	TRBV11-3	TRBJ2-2	CASSRSNTGELFF	TGTGCCAGCAGCCGTTCGAACACCGGGGAGCTGTTTTTT
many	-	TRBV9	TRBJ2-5	CASSSQRKETQYF	TGTGCCAGCAGCTCACAACGGAAAGAGACCCAGTACTTC
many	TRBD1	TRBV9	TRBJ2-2	CAMIQGALANTGELFF	TGTGCCATGATACAGGGGGCGTTGGCGAACACCGGGGAGCTGTTTTTT
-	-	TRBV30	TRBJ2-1	CAWSVERRNEQFF	TGTGCCTGGAGTGTAGAGAGGAGGAATGAGCAGTTCTTC
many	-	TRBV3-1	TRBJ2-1	CASSQGYFRSYNEQFF	TGTGCCAGCAGCCAAGGTTACTTTCGCTCCTACAATGAGCAGTTCTTC
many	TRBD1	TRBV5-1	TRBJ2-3	CASSLISPGGGTDTQYF	TGCGCCAGCAGCCTAATCAGTCCAGGGGGAGGCACAGATACGCAGTATTTT
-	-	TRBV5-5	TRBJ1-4	CASSPGPSEKLFF	TGTGCCAGCAGCCCTGGACCGAGTGAAAAACTGTTTTTT
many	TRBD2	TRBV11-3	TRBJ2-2	CASSLLAGAAGELFF	TGTGCCAGCAGCCTACTAGCGGGAGCCGCCGGGGAGCTGTTTTTT
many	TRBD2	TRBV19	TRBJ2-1	CASRLDGLAPYNEQFF	TGTGCCAGTAGGTTAGACGGACTAGCCCCTTACAATGAGCAGTTCTTC
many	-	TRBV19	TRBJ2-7	CASSILGGQMTYEQYF	TGTGCCAGTAGTATATTAGGAGGTCAGATGACCTACGAGCAGTACTTC
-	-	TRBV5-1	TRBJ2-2	CASSPQGYTGELFF	TGCGCCAGCAGCCCCCAGGGGTACACCGGGGAGCTGTTTTTT
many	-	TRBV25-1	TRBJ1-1	CASSEYKGGDTEAFF	TGTGCCAGCAGTGAATATAAGGGTGGGGACACTGAAGCTTTCTTT
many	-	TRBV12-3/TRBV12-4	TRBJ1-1	CASSLGLVEAFF	TGTGCCAGCAGTTTAGGGTTGGTTGAAGCTTTCTTT
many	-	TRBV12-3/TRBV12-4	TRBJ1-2	CASSLGGAYYGYTF	TGTGCCAGCAGTTTAGGCGGTGCTTACTATGGCTACACCTTC
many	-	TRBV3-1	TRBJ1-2	CASSQDRFLNYGYTF	TGTGCCAGCAGCCAAGATCGATTCCTTAACTATGGCTACACCTTC
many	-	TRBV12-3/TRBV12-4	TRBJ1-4	CASSPTGGREKLFF	TGTGCCAGCAGCCCGACGGGGGGGCGGGAAAAACTGTTTTTT
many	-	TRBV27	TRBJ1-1	CASSLRPSQRNTEAFF	TGTGCCAGCAGTTTAAGGCCTAGTCAGAGAAACACTGAAGCTTTCTTT
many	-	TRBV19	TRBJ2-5	CASSPRPARYQETQYF	TGTGCCAGTAGTCCAAGGCCGGCTAGGTACCAAGAGACCCAGTACTTC
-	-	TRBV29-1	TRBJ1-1	CSVDKGLTEAFF	TGCAGCGTTGATAAGGGCCTGACTGAAGCTTTCTTT
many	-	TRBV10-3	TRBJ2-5	CAIMASETQYF	TGTGCCATCATGGCTTCTGAGACCCAGTACTTC
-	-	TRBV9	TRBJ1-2	CASSVGEARLYGYTF	TGTGCCAGCAGCGTAGGAGAGGCGAGACTCTATGGCTACACCTTC
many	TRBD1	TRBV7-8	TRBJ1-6	CASSLDLGQHNSPLHF	TGTGCCAGCAGCTTAGACCTGGGACAGCATAATTCACCCCTCCACTTT